This T cell receptor (beta chain) was profiled in a study of blood T cell repertoires in COVID-19. Turning to the study itself: Sites in the United States, Italy and Spain provided acute and convalescent COVID-19 samples. From T cells, B-cell-depleted T cells, or PBMCs came the material, which was cDNA or gDNA.

The CDR3 covers 13 residues. J lost 8 bases, V lost 7 bases, and 10 bases had no gene match. The germline gives CDR1 MNHEY, CDR2 SMNVEV (reference sequence). Study processing details: By means of reference gene primer amplification, nucleated cell counts were estimated. Assay used: immunoSEQ multiplex PCR; TCRdb lists only in-frame clones, some missing. The V and J calls and clone size are taken from that table; D and trimming were inferred from the DNA. Seen here are 55,000 to 80,000 clones, around 83% observed once, and the top ten hold around 5%. The sequence was collected from a man between 50 and 59 years old with active COVID-19. The chain is built from TRBV27 and TRBJ1-2, with 7 bases aligning to TRBD1. Sequencing input: peripheral blood. The CDR3 DNA sequence: TGTGCCAGCAAAGAGACAGGGAAACTCGGCTACACCTTC. It translates to CASKETGKLGYTF.